These 26 T cell receptor beta chains came from one sample sequenced in a study of shared clonotypes between healthy human individuals. The repertoire was sequenced with immunoSEQ multiplex PCR; TCRdb's copy has only in-frame clones and lacks some. The sample has 470,000 or so clones; about 72% are singletons. The sequenced material came from PBMCs. Receptors were obtained from a woman between 35 and 50 years old in good health. Some clones in this sample may be carry-over from other donors' samples.

This CDR3 reads CASRQGTSDSYTQYF. CDR3 coding DNA: TGCGCCAGTCGCCAGGGGACTAGCGATTCGTATACGCAGTATTTT. The V call is TRBV10-2, the J call TRBJ2-3; TRBD2 aligns across 10 bases. The CDR3 has 15 amino acids. Per germline, CDR1 WSHSY and CDR2 SAAADI. J lost 7 bases, V lost 9 bases, and 13 bases had no gene match.

J is TRBJ2-7 and V is TRBV5-1, with D perhaps matching TRBD1 or TRBD2 (5 bases each). CDR3 length: 14 residues. Trimming removed 4 bases at V and 3 bases at J, with 14 bases between. Germline assignment: CDR1 SGHRS and CDR2 YFSETQ. In DNA form, the CDR3 reads TGCGCCAGCAGCCTCGGGACGGACCTCTACGAGCAGTACTTC. Amino acid sequence: CASSLGTDLYEQYF.

This chain links TRBV30 with TRBJ2-7, with D uncertain. Germline V lookup: CDR1 GTSNPN, CDR2 SVGIG (reference sequence). The CDR3 consists of 11 residues. Trimming left V 3 bases short and J 6 bases short, with 9 bases between. This chain's CDR3 is CAWRADVEQYF. The DNA for the CDR3 is TGTGCCTGGAGAGCAGACGTCGAGCAGTACTTC.

CDR3 nucleotide sequence: TGCGCCAGCAGCCAGCGGGAGTTCGGAAATGAGCAGTTCTTC. Translated: CASSQREFGNEQFF. The chain has TRBV4-1 and TRBJ2-1; 7 nucleotides match TRBD2. The J segment lost 7 bases and the V segment lost 3 bases, leaving 6 bases of the junction unmatched. CDR3 size: 14 residues. CDR1 and CDR2 (germline): MGHRA, YSYEKL.

The chain links TRBV6-5 to TRBJ2-1; the D gene is possibly TRBD2 (5 bases). Trimming cost V 6 bases and J 0 bases, with 12 bases left between them. The length of the CDR3 is 15 residues. Germline-derived CDR1 and CDR2 are MNHEY and SVGAGI. The CDR3 sequence is CASSLSGGSYNEQFF. Written as DNA, the CDR3 is TGTGCCAGCAGCCTCAGCGGAGGCTCCTACAATGAGCAGTTCTTC.

This clone was observed once. The V call is TRBV6-1, the J call TRBJ2-7; the D is unclear. This CDR3 spans 15 amino acids. With 3 bases removed from V and 6 bases from J, the gap between germline ends came to 18 bases. Germline V gives CDR1 MNHNS, CDR2 SASEGT. Written as DNA, the CDR3 is TGTGCCAGCAGTGACAGTAGTCGGGTGAAGGGCGAGCAGTACTTC. The encoded protein is CASSDSSRVKGEQYF.

CDR3 nucleotides: TGTGCCAGCAGTGGGGCCCAAGGCTATCAGCCCCAGCATTTT. Translation: CASSGAQGYQPQHF. The chain combines TRBV28 with TRBJ1-5; a weak D match, TRBD1 (5 bases). Per germline, CDR1 MDHEN and CDR2 SYDVKM. The CDR3 extends over 14 amino acids. V was trimmed by 5 bases and J by 5 bases, leaving 13 bases between them.

A note on this clone: The same CDR3 is also encoded by other DNA sequences in this sample. V is TRBV5-1 and J is TRBJ1-1; perhaps TRBD1 as D (6 bases). CDR1 SGHRS and CDR2 YFSETQ come from the germline V gene. The CDR3 is 12 residues long. Trimming took off 4 bases at V and 5 bases at J, with 9 bases between the two ends. CDR3 DNA sequence: TGCGCCAGCAGCGAGGGGGGTACTGAAGCTTTCTTT. This encodes CASSEGGTEAFF.

A remark on this clone: The sample has other DNA sequences that encode this CDR3 too. The chain is built from TRBV4-2 and TRBJ2-4; D possibly corresponds to TRBD2 (6 bases). V lost 0 bases to trimming and J lost 7 bases, with 10 bases between them. The length of the CDR3 is 14 residues. The germline V gene encodes CDR1 LGHNA and CDR2 YNFKEQ. This CDR3 is CASSQDRDFNIQYF. For the CDR3, the DNA is TGTGCCAGCAGCCAAGATAGGGACTTTAACATTCAGTACTTC.

This clone was observed a single time. This rearrangement joins TRBV5-1 to TRBJ2-7, with 9 bases that match TRBD2. The CDR3 is 12 residues long. From germline, CDR1 is SGHRS and CDR2 YFSETQ. Trimming removed 2 bases from V and 6 bases from J; junction bases left unmatched: 0. The CDR3 here is CASSFSGSEQYF. CDR3 bases: TGCGCCAGCAGCTTTAGCGGGAGCGAGCAGTACTTC.

The V gene is TRBV29-1, the J gene TRBJ1-1, with D possibly matching TRBD1 (5 bases). This CDR3 is built from 14 residues. The V end was cut by 6 bases, the J end by 5 bases, with 19 bases between. Germline assignment: CDR1 SQVTM and CDR2 ANQGSEA. CDR3: CSVETGYELTEAFF. In DNA form, the CDR3 reads TGCAGCGTCGAAACAGGATACGAGTTGACTGAAGCTTTCTTT.

This clone has more than one count but fewer than ten. The DNA for the CDR3 is TGTGCCAGTAGTATCACGTTCGCAGGGGTAGCCAAAAACATTCAGTACTTC. It yields the protein CASSITFAGVAKNIQYF. The genes are TRBV19 and TRBJ2-4; the D gene is possibly TRBD1 (6 bases). Germline V lookup: CDR1 LNHDA, CDR2 SQIVND (reference sequence). The CDR3 totals 17 residues. V lost 3 bases, J lost 0 bases, and 15 bases lay in between.

The chain joins TRBV10-3 to TRBJ1-1, with D uncertain. CDR3 length: 11 amino acids. The V end was cut by 6 bases, the J end by 2 bases, with 4 bases between. Germline lookup yields CDR1 ENHRY and CDR2 SYGVKD. This chain's CDR3 is CAIRENTEAFF. CDR3 DNA sequence: TGTGCCATCAGGGAAAACACTGAAGCTTTCTTT.

In regard to this clone: A far larger clone differs by one base, so this is likely a read error. Other DNA sequences within the sample encode an identical CDR3. The chain uses TRBV27 and TRBJ1-2; no clear D. The V and J ends lost 0 bases and 4 bases respectively, with 3 bases between them. The CDR3 contains 12 residues. Germline lookup yields CDR1 MNHEY and CDR2 SMNVEV (reference sequence). The CDR3 loop is CASSLSGYGYTF. The DNA for the CDR3 is TGTGCCAGCAGTTTATCCGGCTATGGCTACACCTTC.

This clone was observed a few times. The rearrangement uses TRBV18 and TRBJ1-2, with D perhaps TRBD1 (5 bases). Per germline, CDR1 KGHSH and CDR2 LQKENI. CDR3 length equals 13 residues. Trimming took off 3 bases at V and 8 bases at J, with 13 bases between the two ends. The CDR3 loop is CASSPVTRDGYTF. In DNA, the CDR3 is TGTGCCAGCTCACCGGTTACACGGGACGGCTACACCTTC.

The gene calls are TRBV18 and TRBJ2-5; 9 bases line up with TRBD1. CDR3 length: 16 residues. Trimming cost V 2 bases and J 5 bases; bases outside gene matches: 9. Germline V gives CDR1 KGHSH, CDR2 LQKENI. The chain's CDR3 is CASSPSPGQGRETQYF. The CDR3 DNA reads TGTGCCAGCTCACCATCTCCGGGACAGGGTCGGGAGACCCAGTACTTC.

CDR3 protein: CASSISGLAGTGELFF. The CDR3 DNA is TGTGCCAGCAGCATTTCGGGTCTAGCGGGAACCGGGGAGCTGTTTTTT. The chain links TRBV27 to TRBJ2-2, with 9 bases aligning to TRBD2. V dropped 6 bases and J dropped 5; count of bases not matched to a gene: 10. The CDR3 consists of 16 residues. Germline V gene data show CDR1 as MNHEY and CDR2 as SMNVEV (reference sequence).

V usage is TRBV7-9 and J usage is TRBJ2-7; possible D gene TRBD2, 6 bases. V dropped 5 bases and J dropped 1 base, with 12 bases sitting between them. The length of the CDR3 is 14 residues. The germline V gene encodes CDR1 SEHNR and CDR2 FQNEAQ (reference sequence). The DNA for the CDR3 is TGTGCCAGCAGCGTAGGAGCGGGTTCCTACGAGCAGTACTTC. Amino acid sequence: CASSVGAGSYEQYF.

This sequence joins TRBV7-2 and TRBJ2-7; a possible D gene is TRBD1 (5 bases). Germline V CDR1 and CDR2: SGHTA, FQGNSA. The CDR3 extends over 13 amino acids. Trimming cost V 5 bases and J 6 bases, with 14 bases left between them. The DNA of the CDR3 is TGTGCCAGCAGCATGCGCACAGGTCCCGAGCAGTACTTC. Amino acids: CASSMRTGPEQYF. The variable domain in full, with the rest retrieved from reference TRBV7-2 and TRBJ2-7, is GAGVSQSPSNKVTEKGKDVELRCDPISGHTALYWYRQSLGQGLEFLIYFQGNSAPDKSGLPSDRFSAERTGGSVSTLTIQRTQQEDSAVYLCASSMRTGPEQYFGPGTRLTVT.

This chain joins TRBV7-9 and TRBJ1-1; D call uncertain. Germline CDR1 SEHNR, CDR2 FQNEAQ (reference sequence). The CDR3 spans 15 residues. Trimming left V 5 bases short and J 4 bases short, with 17 bases between. This chain's CDR3 is CASSPDSSGGTEAFF. Here the CDR3 DNA reads TGTGCCAGCAGCCCCGACTCCTCAGGTGGCACTGAAGCTTTCTTT.

V gene TRBV5-8 combines with J gene TRBJ2-7; 8 positions match TRBD1. V was clipped by 7 bases and J by 3 bases; unmatched bases: 12. CDR1 is SGHTS and CDR2 is YDEGEE in the germline V gene. The CDR3 consists of 15 residues. CDR3 in amino acids: CASPPSRDRNYEQYF. The DNA for the CDR3 is TGTGCCAGCCCACCTTCGCGGGACAGGAACTACGAGCAGTACTTC.

The gene calls are TRBV28 and TRBJ2-1; D is possibly TRBD1 or TRBD2 (7 bases each). V lost 5 bases, J lost 3 bases, and 17 bases lay in between. This CDR3 comprises 16 residues. Germline loops: CDR1 MDHEN, CDR2 SYDVKM. CDR3 loop: CASSTAGGGVYNEQFF. CDR3 coding DNA: TGTGCCAGCAGTACCGCAGGGGGGGGAGTCTACAATGAGCAGTTCTTC.

The chain carries TRBV5-1 and TRBJ2-7; TRBD1 matches 11 bases. V shed 2 bases and J 3 bases; nucleotides not matched to a gene: 4. This CDR3 region has 15 residues. CDR1 is SGHRS and CDR2 is YFSETQ in the germline V gene. The CDR3 loop reads CASSFRDRGGYEQYF. DNA for the CDR3: TGCGCCAGCAGCTTCCGGGACAGGGGGGGCTACGAGCAGTACTTC. Full variable domain (remainder filled in from reference TRBV5-1 and TRBJ2-7): KAGVTQTPRYLIKTRGQQVTLSCSPISGHRSVSWYQQTPGQGLQFLFEYFSETQRNKGNFPGRFSGRQFSNSRSEMNVSTLELGDSALYLCASSFRDRGGYEQYFGPGTRLTVT.

The chain carries TRBV4-3 and TRBJ2-5; TRBD2 agrees at 9 bases. From germline, CDR1 is LGHNA and CDR2 YSLEER. The CDR3 consists of 18 residues. J was trimmed by 3 bases and V by 0 bases; bases with no gene match: 11. CDR3 nucleotides: TGCGCCAGCAGCCAAGACCTAGGGAGGCGGGGGGGGAAAGAGACCCAGTACTTC. It codes for CASSQDLGRRGGKETQYF.

The chain is built from TRBV7-2 and TRBJ1-2; TRBD1 matches at 10 bases. From germline, CDR1 is SGHTA and CDR2 FQGNSA. V trimming: 3 bases; J trimming: 6 bases; junction bases outside the gene matches: 7. The CDR3 runs 15 residues. CDR3 loop: CASSFQTGGFHGYTF. CDR3 sequence (DNA): TGTGCCAGCAGCTTTCAGACAGGGGGCTTCCATGGCTACACCTTC.

This chain connects TRBV29-1 to TRBJ1-2, with a weak D call TRBD1 (5 bases). The CDR3 length is 10 residues. V was shortened by 7 bases and J by 8 bases, with 11 bases between the two germline ends. Germline V gives CDR1 SQVTM, CDR2 ANQGSEA. The CDR3, as DNA: TGCAGCGCTGGGGACGGCGGCTACACCTTC. Its translation is CSAGDGGYTF.